Below are 12 T cell receptor beta chains sequenced from a single sample in a study of human T cells and chemical hapten exposure (dated by TCRdb to about 2021). The time point label of this sample denotes: pre-sensitization, week 0. The sample's treatment or condition label, decoded: therapeutic diphenylcyclopropenone sensitization with weekly scalp DPC. Library preparation used RACE. The data were produced on a NextSeq 500. TCRdb reworked the public reads: Q25 trimming with fastp, MiXCR clone assembly, productive beta chains retained. Entries that share a CDR3 protein sequence are merged under the most common genes and DNA. In all, the sample holds roughly 260,000 distinct CDR3 sequences, and 7% to 10% of those were seen once. 2.3% of the sample is taken by the ten largest. Material: whole blood, obtained in connection with sensitization to the hapten diphenylcyclopropenone (DPC). The receptors derive from a woman aged 40 to 50 with alopecia areata. Some clones in this sample may be carry-over from other donors' samples.

This clonotype was counted between two and nine times. The V call is TRBV6-5, the J call TRBJ2-5; 8 bases match TRBD2. CDR1 is MNHEY and CDR2 is SVGAGI in the germline V gene. J gave up 2 bases and V 4 bases, and 6 bases lay outside the gene matches. This CDR3 comprises 15 residues. The CDR3 DNA reads TGTGCCAGCAGTTCGCCGGGACTAGGTCAAGAGACCCAGTACTTC. Translation gives CASSSPGLGQETQYF.

Only a few counts were recorded for this clonotype. The chain has TRBV12-3 or TRBV12-4 and TRBJ2-2; 8 bases fit TRBD2. Trimming at V came to 6 bases and at J to 4 bases, leaving 10 bases not matched to a gene. The CDR3 consists of 16 residues. CDR3 amino acids: CASSLVAGGLTGELFF. The CDR3 DNA sequence: TGTGCCAGCAGCCTCGTGGCGGGAGGCCTCACCGGGGAGCTGTTTTTT.

This clonotype was counted only a few times. This chain links TRBV28 with TRBJ2-7, with 8 bases aligning to TRBD1. The CDR3 is 15 residues long. Germline V gene lookup returns CDR1 MDHEN and CDR2 SYDVKM. The ends lost 6 bases at V and 9 bases at J; junction bases unmatched: 16. The DNA of the CDR3 is TGTGCCAGCAGACTGACAGGACAGGGAGCAGGTGCGCAGTACTTC. Translating it yields CASRLTGQGAGAQYF.

This clonotype was counted at least ten times. Here the CDR3 DNA reads TGTGCCAGCAGTGCCGCGAGGGAGCAGTACTTC. Protein: CASSAAREQYF. The chain uses TRBV28 and TRBJ2-7, with D uncertain. V lost 5 bases and J lost 7, with 9 bases in between. Germline V CDR1 and CDR2: MDHEN, SYDVKM. There are 11 residues in the CDR3.

The CDR3 DNA is TGTGCCAGCAGTTCTAGCGGGAGGAACGAGCAGTACTTC. Its translation: CASSSSGRNEQYF. The chain couples TRBV28 to TRBJ2-7; 11 bases are a match to TRBD2. CDR1 is MDHEN, CDR2 SYDVKM, per germline. The junction had 1 base not matched to a gene; V was cut back by 4 bases and J by 5 bases. This CDR3 comprises 13 residues.

The table lists this clonotype with many counts. The CDR3 loop reads CASSLGSAGSYNEQFF. CDR3 DNA sequence: TGTGCCAGCAGCTTAGGTTCGGCAGGGTCATACAATGAGCAGTTCTTC. J is TRBJ2-1 and V is TRBV7-9; perhaps TRBD1 as D (5 bases). This CDR3 is built from 16 residues. Between the trimmed V and J ends, which lost 1 base and 4 bases, there was a span of 14 bases. Looked up from germline, CDR1 is SEHNR and CDR2 is FQNEAQ (reference sequence). Supplemented by reference TRBV7-9 and TRBJ2-1, the full variable domain reads DTGVSQNPRHKITKRGQNVTFRCDPISEHNRLYWYRQTLGQGPEFLTYFQNEAQLEKSRLLSDRFSAERPKGSFSTLEIQRTEQGDSAMYLCASSLGSAGSYNEQFFGPGTRLTVL.

This sequence joins TRBV5-1 and TRBJ1-4; 7 bases map to TRBD1. Per the germline V gene, CDR1 is SGHRS and CDR2 is YFSETQ. The trim removed 0 bases at V and 7 bases at J, leaving 3 bases unmatched. The CDR3 extends over 14 amino acids. CDR3 residues: CASSLAQGGEKLFF. The CDR3 region has the DNA TGCGCCAGCAGCTTGGCCCAGGGGGGTGAAAAACTGTTTTTT. The whole variable domain, filled in from reference TRBV5-1 and TRBJ1-4, reads KAGVTQTPRYLIKTRGQQVTLSCSPISGHRSVSWYQQTPGQGLQFLFEYFSETQRNKGNFPGRFSGRQFSNSRSEMNVSTLELGDSALYLCASSLAQGGEKLFFGSGTQLSVL.

CDR3 sequence: CSVGGVNQPQHF. The CDR3 nucleotides are TGCAGCGTTGGAGGGGTTAATCAGCCCCAGCATTTT. The V gene is TRBV29-1, the J gene TRBJ1-5, with D perhaps matching TRBD1 (5 bases). The CDR3 runs to 12 residues. V lost 4 bases to trimming and J lost 4 bases, with 8 bases between them. Per germline, CDR1 SQVTM and CDR2 ANQGSEA.

This clonotype was found a few times. J is TRBJ1-5 and V is TRBV19, with 8 bases fitting TRBD1. The germline V gene encodes CDR1 LNHDA and CDR2 SQIVND (reference sequence). This CDR3 has 16 residues. Trimming cost V 7 bases and J 4 bases; bases outside gene matches: 12. In nucleotides, the CDR3 is TGTGCCAGTAACCCAACCGGGACAGGCATGAATCAGCCCCAGCATTTT. Residues: CASNPTGTGMNQPQHF.

The chain uses TRBV20-1 and TRBJ2-7; D unclear. This CDR3 has 13 residues. V was cut by 0 bases and J by 6 bases, with 12 bases left in between. Germline assignment: CDR1 DFQATT and CDR2 SNEGSKA (reference sequence). The CDR3 DNA reads as TGCAGTGCTAGAGACAGGCCGCCCTCCGAGCAGTACTTC. It translates to CSARDRPPSEQYF.

A few counts support this clonotype. The rearrangement links TRBV27 to TRBJ2-1; possible D gene TRBD1, 6 bases. Trimming pared 7 bases from V and 8 bases from J, leaving 18 bases between. CDR1 is MNHEY and CDR2 is SMNVEV in the germline V gene (reference sequence). The length of the CDR3 is 14 residues. The CDR3 sequence is CASTPWGGGDEQFF. CDR3 DNA: TGTGCCAGCACCCCCTGGGGTGGGGGCGATGAGCAGTTCTTC.

Ten or more counts support this clonotype. This rearrangement joins TRBV5-1 to TRBJ2-3, with 13 positions matching TRBD2. The CDR3 has 18 amino acids. The junction had 8 bases not matched to a gene; V was cut back by 2 bases and J by 2 bases. Germline CDR1 is SGHRS and CDR2 is YFSETQ. DNA for the CDR3: TGCGCCAGCAGCTTTCAGGCGGGACTAGCGGGGATCACAGATACGCAGTATTTT. Its translation is CASSFQAGLAGITDTQYF.